The 30 T cell receptor beta chains listed next were all sequenced from one sample in a study of CD8+ T cells in alopecia areata. As the sequencing template, cDNA was produced by extracting RNA and reverse transcribing it. The method was immunoSEQ multiplex PCR; TCRdb's version includes in-frame clones alone and lacks a portion of them. Of roughly 120,000 clones in the sample, 55% to 65% were seen once. Material: CD4+ T cells sorted from blood. The origin of the receptors is a human donor in good health.

J is TRBJ1-1 and V is TRBV30; TRBD1 matches at 9 bases. CDR1 and CDR2 from the germline V gene are GTSNPN and SVGIG (reference sequence). With V trimmed by 5 bases and J by 11 bases, 15 bases remained unmatched. The CDR3 has 14 amino acids. The CDR3 DNA is TGTGCCTGGTCAGCCGGGACAGGGCTCGCTGGGGCTTTCTTT. This codes for CAWSAGTGLAGAFF. Drawing the rest from reference TRBV30 and TRBJ1-1, the complete variable domain is SQTIHQWPATLVQPVGSPLSLECTVEGTSNPNLYWYRQAAGRGLQLLFYSVGIGQISSEVPQNLSASRPQDRQFILSSKKLLLSDSGFYLCAWSAGTGLAGAFFGQGTRLTVV.

The V gene is TRBV5-1, the J gene TRBJ1-1; TRBD1 matches 8 bases. V shed 0 bases and J 1 base; nucleotides not matched to a gene: 5. There are 16 residues in the CDR3. Germline values: CDR1 SGHRS, CDR2 YFSETQ. The CDR3 loop is CASSLGSGGQNTEAFF. The CDR3 nucleotides read TGCGCCAGCAGCTTGGGGTCAGGGGGCCAGAACACTGAAGCTTTCTTT. Drawing the rest from reference TRBV5-1 and TRBJ1-1, the complete variable domain is KAGVTQTPRYLIKTRGQQVTLSCSPISGHRSVSWYQQTPGQGLQFLFEYFSETQRNKGNFPGRFSGRQFSNSRSEMNVSTLELGDSALYLCASSLGSGGQNTEAFFGQGTRLTVV.

The V gene is TRBV30, the J gene TRBJ2-3; D assignment may be TRBD1 or TRBD2 (5 bases each). The CDR3 has 12 amino acids. The germline V and J ends were trimmed by 5 bases and 6 bases, with 12 bases remaining between them. CDR1 is GTSNPN, CDR2 SVGIG, per germline (reference sequence). This CDR3 reads CAWRGDADTQYF. The CDR3 bases are TGTGCCTGGCGAGGGGATGCGGATACGCAGTATTTT.

This rearrangement joins TRBV30 to TRBJ1-5; 8 bases fit TRBD1. The trim removed 3 bases at V and 6 bases at J, leaving 4 bases unmatched. Germline values: CDR1 GTSNPN, CDR2 SVGIG (reference sequence). CDR3 length: 13 amino acids. CDR3 in DNA: TGTGCCTGGAGGGCCGACAGGGGTCAGCCCCAGCATTTT. It codes for CAWRADRGQPQHF.

The genes are TRBV7-8 and TRBJ1-2, with TRBD1 matching over 7 bases. CDR1 is SGHVS, CDR2 FQNEAQ, per germline. The CDR3 runs 14 residues. The trim removed 7 bases at V and 2 bases at J, leaving 7 bases unmatched. DNA for the CDR3: TGTGCCAGCAACCCAGGGGGAGCCAACTATGGCTACACCTTC. Translated: CASNPGGANYGYTF.

The chain carries TRBV7-3 and TRBJ2-7; D perhaps matches TRBD1 (5 bases). The CDR3 has 15 amino acids. In germline, CDR1 is SGHTA, CDR2 FQGTGA. V was shortened by 5 bases and J by 2 bases, with 16 bases between the two germline ends. Here the CDR3 reads CASSPAPTVTYEQYF. The CDR3 DNA sequence: TGTGCCAGCAGCCCAGCCCCGACAGTTACCTACGAGCAGTACTTC.

The chain employs TRBV28 and TRBJ2-6; D not resolved. This CDR3 contains 16 residues. Germline assignment: CDR1 MDHEN and CDR2 SYDVKM. With 6 bases removed from V and 0 bases from J, the gap between germline ends came to 12 bases. In DNA form, the CDR3 reads TGTGCCAGCAGGACAAGTTATCGCTCTGGGGCCAACGTCCTGACTTTC. Translating it yields CASRTSYRSGANVLTF. Full variable domain (missing parts from reference TRBV28 and TRBJ2-6): DVKVTQSSRYLVKRTGEKVFLECVQDMDHENMFWYRQDPGLGLRLIYFSYDVKMKEKGDIPEGYSVSREKKERFSLILESASTNQTSMYLCASRTSYRSGANVLTFGAGSRLTVL.

The rearrangement uses TRBV7-6 and TRBJ1-2; D is perhaps TRBD1 (6 bases). Trimming took 2 bases from V and 0 from J, leaving 13 bases between them. Looked up from germline, CDR1 is SGHVS and CDR2 is FNYEAQ. This CDR3 is 16 amino acids long. The CDR3 bases are TGTGCCAGCAGCTTAACCGCCGGGACATCTAACTATGGCTACACCTTC. Translating it yields CASSLTAGTSNYGYTF. The full variable domain, in which reference TRBV7-6 and TRBJ1-2 provide the parts outside the CDR3, is GAGVSQSPRYKVTKRGQDVALRCDPISGHVSLYWYRQALGQGPEFLTYFNYEAQQDKSGLPNDRFSAERPEGSISTLTIQRTEQRDSAMYRCASSLTAGTSNYGYTFGSGTRLTVV.

The V gene is TRBV9, the J gene TRBJ1-5, with D unclear. The CDR3 has 15 residues. V lost 2 bases and J 3 bases, leaving 12 bases between the germline ends. From germline, CDR1 is SGDLS and CDR2 YYNGEE. The CDR3, as DNA: TGTGCCAGCAGCGTTGGAGTAGGGCCCAATCAGCCCCAGCATTTT. This encodes CASSVGVGPNQPQHF. The full variable domain, in which reference TRBV9 and TRBJ1-5 provide the parts outside the CDR3, is DSGVTQTPKHLITATGQRVTLRCSPRSGDLSVYWYQQSLDQGLQFLIQYYNGEERAKGNILERFSAQQFPDLHSELNLSSLELGDSALYFCASSVGVGPNQPQHFGDGTRLSIL.

V gene TRBV6-5 combines with J gene TRBJ1-6; possible D gene TRBD1, 6 bases. V lost 5 bases to trimming and J lost 9 bases, with 17 bases between them. CDR1 MNHEY and CDR2 SVGAGI come from the germline V gene. The CDR3 covers 15 residues. The CDR3 sequence is CASSNRARGISPLHF. CDR3 bases: TGTGCCAGCAGTAACAGGGCGCGGGGAATTTCACCCCTCCACTTT.

V and J are TRBV6-1 and TRBJ2-3, with D hard to call. The ends were cut back, 5 bases at V and 2 bases at J, with 8 bases in the middle. CDR1 and CDR2 from the germline V gene are MNHNS and SASEGT. This CDR3 is 13 amino acids long. Written as DNA, the CDR3 is TGTGCCAGCAGTCCCAGGCCCACAGATACGCAGTATTTT. Amino acid sequence: CASSPRPTDTQYF.

In this sample, this clone turned up a few times. CDR3 sequence reads: CAWRREATNYGYTF. The CDR3 region has the DNA TGTGCCTGGAGAAGAGAGGCAACTAACTATGGCTACACCTTC. The rearrangement joins TRBV30 to TRBJ1-2; D uncertain. The germline V and J ends were trimmed by 3 bases and 0 bases, with 11 bases remaining between them. This CDR3 region has 14 residues. Germline CDR1 reads GTSNPN; CDR2 reads SVGIG (reference sequence). The entire variable domain, with the rest obtained from reference TRBV30 and TRBJ1-2, is as follows: SQTIHQWPATLVQPVGSPLSLECTVEGTSNPNLYWYRQAAGRGLQLLFYSVGIGQISSEVPQNLSASRPQDRQFILSSKKLLLSDSGFYLCAWRREATNYGYTFGSGTRLTVV.

The rearrangement uses TRBV28 and TRBJ2-5; D might be TRBD2 (6 bases). The V gene's germline CDR1 is MDHEN and CDR2 SYDVKM. This CDR3 spans 14 amino acids. Trimming cost V 8 bases and J 4 bases, with 17 bases left between them. CDR3 in DNA: TGTGCCAGCCAACTTGGGACTGTCTTAGAGACCCAGTACTTC. It is translated as CASQLGTVLETQYF.

The rearrangement links TRBV15 to TRBJ1-5; TRBD1 aligns across 7 bases. CDR3 size: 15 residues. Germline CDR1 and CDR2: LNHNV and YYDKDF (reference sequence). Trimming removed 4 bases from V and 3 bases from J; junction bases left unmatched: 6. CDR3 bases: TGTGCCACCAGCATCGGACAGGCGGTCAATCAGCCCCAGCATTTT. Its translation: CATSIGQAVNQPQHF.

This clone was seen a handful of times. The chain joins TRBV30 to TRBJ1-5; possibly TRBD1 for D (5 bases). CDR3 size: 15 residues. The ends were cut back, 3 bases at V and 0 bases at J, with 12 bases in the middle. Germline V gives CDR1 GTSNPN, CDR2 SVGIG (reference sequence). The chain's CDR3 is CAWSTGTNSNQPQHF. The CDR3 coding sequence is TGTGCCTGGAGCACGGGGACGAATAGCAATCAGCCCCAGCATTTT.

The chain couples TRBV6-5 to TRBJ2-4; D uncertain. Trimming cost V 6 bases and J 15 bases, with 21 bases left between them. The CDR3 is made up of 13 amino acids. Germline loops: CDR1 MNHEY, CDR2 SVGAGI. CDR3 region: CASRPPSDMKVYF. In DNA, the CDR3 is TGTGCCAGCAGACCTCCCTCCGATATGAAGGTGTACTTC.

V is TRBV20-1 and J is TRBJ2-7; D is undetermined. V lost 1 base and J 3 bases, leaving 4 bases between the germline ends. This CDR3 comprises 11 residues. CDR1 is DFQATT and CDR2 is SNEGSKA in the germline V gene (reference sequence). The CDR3 loop reads CSARGDYEQYF. CDR3 DNA sequence: TGCAGTGCTAGAGGGGACTACGAGCAGTACTTC.

The V call is TRBV4-1, the J call TRBJ2-3; D might be TRBD1 or TRBD2, each matching 6 bases. This CDR3 has 15 amino acids. Germline CDR1 MGHRA, CDR2 YSYEKL. V was trimmed by 2 bases and J by 0 bases, leaving 9 bases between them. CDR3 amino acids: CASSQTGTSTDTQYF. The CDR3 DNA follows: TGCGCCAGCAGCCAAACAGGGACTAGCACAGATACGCAGTATTTT.

CDR3 residues: CASSQLKGQVNYGYTF. For the CDR3, the DNA is TGCGCCAGCAGCCAATTAAAGGGACAGGTTAACTATGGCTACACCTTC. The rearrangement uses TRBV4-1 and TRBJ1-2, with TRBD1 matching 8 bases. There are 16 residues in the CDR3. Germline V gives CDR1 MGHRA, CDR2 YSYEKL. Trimming cost V 2 bases and J 1 base; bases outside gene matches: 6.

The rearrangement uses TRBV4-2 and TRBJ2-7; D is ambiguous. The germline V gene encodes CDR1 LGHNA and CDR2 YNFKEQ. The CDR3 extends over 13 amino acids. Between the trimmed V and J ends, which lost 4 bases and 3 bases, there was a span of 10 bases. The CDR3 here is CASSPSPSYEQYF. The CDR3 coding sequence is TGTGCCAGCAGCCCCTCTCCTAGCTACGAGCAGTACTTC.

V usage is TRBV4-1 and J usage is TRBJ1-2, with 9 bases identical to TRBD1. This CDR3 contains 15 residues. Germline CDR1 MGHRA, CDR2 YSYEKL. V lost 3 bases to trimming and J lost 4 bases; unmatched junction nucleotides: 6. The CDR3 sequence: CASSHSEQGAYGYTF. CDR3 DNA: TGCGCCAGCAGCCATTCAGAACAGGGGGCCTATGGCTACACCTTC.

This clone was detected a few times. The chain has TRBV19 and TRBJ1-4; D is unresolved. The CDR3 sequence is 14 residues long. Looked up from germline, CDR1 is LNHDA and CDR2 is SQIVND (reference sequence). The V and J ends lost 2 bases and 4 bases respectively, with 8 bases between them. The CDR3: CASSIRVLNEKLFF. The CDR3 nucleotides read TGTGCCAGTAGTATACGAGTTCTTAATGAAAAACTGTTTTTT.

The table lists this clone with a few counts. The same CDR3 arises from other DNA sequences in this sample as well. The J gene is TRBJ2-5, the V gene TRBV5-1; 9 bases agree with TRBD1. The V segment lost 2 bases and the J segment 3 bases; nucleotides outside the gene matches: 2. CDR1 is SGHRS and CDR2 is YFSETQ in the germline V gene. The CDR3 is 14 amino acids. This CDR3 reads CASSFGTGKETQYF. The CDR3 DNA reads as TGCGCCAGCAGCTTCGGGACAGGGAAAGAGACCCAGTACTTC.

The chain employs TRBV2 and TRBJ2-1, with D hard to call. Germline V lookup: CDR1 SNHLY, CDR2 FYNNEI. This CDR3 is 11 amino acids long. V was cut by 4 bases and J by 15 bases, with 13 bases left in between. CDR3 loop: CASSVTGEAFF. CDR3 nucleotide sequence: TGTGCCAGCAGTGTTACTGGAGAAGCGTTCTTC.

Only a few counts were recorded for this clone. The J gene is TRBJ1-1, the V gene TRBV9; no clear D gene. Germline lookup yields CDR1 SGDLS and CDR2 YYNGEE. This CDR3 has 14 amino acids. V was cut by 0 bases and J by 6 bases, with 12 bases left in between. The CDR3 region has the DNA TGTGCCAGCAGCGTAGGACGTGTAGCAGCTGAAGCTTTCTTT. It codes for CASSVGRVAAEAFF.

This chain connects TRBV25-1 to TRBJ2-4; D may be TRBD2 (6 bases). Trimming shortened V by 0 bases and J by 0 bases, and 15 bases separated the two germline ends. The CDR3 sequence is 18 residues long. Germline CDR1 is MGHDK and CDR2 is SYGVNS. The CDR3 sequence: CASSEYRGGEEAKNIQYF. The CDR3 DNA is TGTGCCAGCAGTGAATATCGAGGTGGGGAGGAAGCCAAAAACATTCAGTACTTC.

This clone was observed a few times. This sequence joins TRBV27 and TRBJ1-2, with a weak D call TRBD1 (6 bases). V lost 2 bases, J lost 8 bases, and 12 bases lay in between. The CDR3 runs 13 residues. Germline CDR1 reads MNHEY; CDR2 reads SMNVEV (reference sequence). CDR3 nucleotides: TGTGCCAGCAGTTTAAATGTGGGGGGCGGCTACACCTTC. It yields the protein CASSLNVGGGYTF.

This clone was observed once. This chain joins TRBV5-8 and TRBJ2-7, with D possibly being TRBD1 (6 bases). This CDR3 has 15 amino acids. Deletions cut 4 bases from V and 8 bases from J, with 22 bases between. CDR1 SGHTS and CDR2 YDEGEE come from the germline V gene. CDR3 in amino acids: CASSPIPGTTVKQYF. DNA for the CDR3: TGTGCCAGCAGCCCGATCCCGGGGACAACGGTCAAGCAGTACTTC.

This clone has a single count. The chain joins TRBV2 to TRBJ2-5; D gene unclear. The length of the CDR3 is 11 residues. CDR1 is SNHLY and CDR2 is FYNNEI in the germline V gene. V lost 10 bases and J lost 5, with 11 bases in between. In nucleotides, the CDR3 is TGTGCCAATGGGCCCTCCGAGACCCAGTACTTC. This encodes CANGPSETQYF.

The chain joins TRBV29-1 to TRBJ2-5; TRBD1 agrees at 9 bases. V lost 2 bases to trimming and J lost 5 bases; unmatched junction nucleotides: 6. Germline CDR1 reads SQVTM; CDR2 reads ANQGSEA. This CDR3 spans 14 amino acids. The CDR3 region is CSVELDRGRETQYF. DNA of the CDR3: TGCAGCGTTGAATTGGACAGGGGACGGGAGACCCAGTACTTC.